This passage covers 13 T cell receptor beta chains from one sample sequenced in a study of early T cells in non-severe SARS-CoV-2 infection. TCRdb reprocessed the 5' RACE reads with MiXCR, giving one entry per CDR3 protein. The sample consists of about 20,000 distinct CDR3 sequences, about 4.3% of them appearing once. The specimen sequenced was whole blood. The receptors derive from an adult who was a healthcare worker with PCR-confirmed SARS-CoV-2 infection or an uninfected control (not recorded which).

As to this clonotype: This may arise from a read error, as a much more abundant clone is one base away. The chain couples TRBV4-1 to TRBJ1-1; D is unresolved. Germline V gene lookup returns CDR1 MGHRA and CDR2 YSYEKL. The length of the CDR3 is 11 residues. For the CDR3, the DNA is TGCGCCAGCAGCCTTAATACTGCAGCTTTCTTT. It encodes CASSLNTAAFF.

This clonotype has more than one count but fewer than ten. The rearrangement links TRBV6-6 to TRBJ2-1, with TRBD1 matching over 9 bases. Unmatched junction bases numbered 10, after V lost 6 bases and J lost 1 base. This CDR3 is built from 17 residues. Germline CDR1 MNHNY, CDR2 SVGAGI (reference sequence). The CDR3 region has the DNA TGTGCCAGCAGACTCCTAACCGGGACAGGGTCCTACAATGAGCAGTTCTTC. Translated: CASRLLTGTGSYNEQFF.

This clonotype came up many times. This chain joins TRBV11-2 and TRBJ2-7; 10 nucleotides line up with TRBD1. Germline V CDR1 and CDR2: SGHAT, FQNNGV. CDR3 length: 14 amino acids. The trim removed 5 bases at V and 3 bases at J, leaving 4 bases unmatched. The DNA of the CDR3 is TGTGCCAGCAGCAAGGACAGGGGGAGCTACGAGCAGTACTTC. This encodes CASSKDRGSYEQYF.

The chain combines TRBV5-1 with TRBJ2-7, with no clear D. In germline, CDR1 is SGHRS, CDR2 YFSETQ. The CDR3 totals 14 residues. V was clipped by 3 bases and J by 2 bases, with 12 bases between them. The chain's CDR3 is CASSSRPGPYEQYF. The CDR3 nucleotides read TGCGCCAGCAGCTCCCGTCCGGGTCCCTACGAGCAGTACTTC.

In its sample, this clonotype was seen many times. The chain carries TRBV6-5 and TRBJ2-3, with D possibly being TRBD1 (6 bases). V lost 6 bases and J lost 11, with 18 bases in between. This CDR3 has 13 amino acids. CDR1 and CDR2 from the germline V gene are MNHEY and SVGAGI. Here the CDR3 DNA reads TGTGCCAGCAGGGCCGACAGGAACTTTGAGCAGTATTTT. Translating it yields CASRADRNFEQYF.

This clonotype was found many times. The rearrangement links TRBV4-1 to TRBJ2-2, with 8 bases identical to TRBD1. V lost 1 base, J lost 1 base, and 11 bases stayed unmatched. The germline gives CDR1 MGHRA, CDR2 YSYEKL. The CDR3 extends over 19 amino acids. CDR3 DNA sequence: TGCGCCAGCAGCCAAGGCTGGGGACAGGACCATGAGAACACCGGGGAGCTGTTTTTT. Translation gives CASSQGWGQDHENTGELFF.

This clonotype showed up many times. This rearrangement joins TRBV10-2 to TRBJ2-1; D not resolved. CDR3 length: 13 residues. V was pared by 7 bases and J by 5 bases, with 12 bases between. Germline V gene sequence: CDR1 WSHSY, CDR2 SAAADI. The CDR3 here is CASTRTDHNEQFF. The CDR3 nucleotides read TGCGCCAGCACGAGGACGGATCACAATGAGCAGTTCTTC.

This clonotype was found a few times. The rearrangement links TRBV4-3 to TRBJ2-3; the match to TRBD2 covers 8 bases. With V trimmed by 1 base and J by 5 bases, 8 bases remained unmatched. In germline, CDR1 is LGHNA, CDR2 YSLEER. The CDR3 is 16 amino acids. CDR3 residues: CASSQARGAVIDTQYF. In nucleotides, the CDR3 is TGCGCCAGCAGCCAAGCGCGGGGGGCCGTCATAGATACGCAGTATTTT.

This clonotype was recorded many times. The chain uses TRBV28 and TRBJ1-2; D is possibly TRBD1 (6 bases). Trimming took 7 bases from V and 5 from J, leaving 20 bases between them. This CDR3 has 15 residues. CDR1 is MDHEN, CDR2 SYDVKM, per germline. The CDR3 DNA reads TGTGCCAGCAATACACTCGCAGGGGTTCTATATGGCTACACCTTC. Encoded protein: CASNTLAGVLYGYTF.

This clonotype was counted ten times or more. The chain recombines TRBV10-3 with TRBJ2-1; 13 bases match TRBD2. The junction had 13 bases not matched to a gene; V was cut back by 8 bases and J by 0 bases. The CDR3 has 19 residues. The germline gives CDR1 ENHRY, CDR2 SYGVKD. CDR3: CAIARGGLAGDSSYNEQFF. In DNA form, the CDR3 reads TGTGCCATCGCAAGAGGAGGACTAGCGGGGGATAGCTCCTACAATGAGCAGTTCTTC.

The table lists this clonotype with many counts. The V and J genes are TRBV4-1 and TRBJ2-1, with 7 bases matching TRBD1. Germline CDR1 is MGHRA and CDR2 is YSYEKL. Unmatched junction bases numbered 6, after V lost 2 bases and J lost 8 bases. This CDR3 has 14 amino acids. This chain's CDR3 is CASSQPTGIDEQFF. CDR3 coding DNA: TGCGCCAGCAGCCAACCGACAGGGATAGATGAGCAGTTCTTC.

Within the sample, this clonotype is medium-sized. V and J are TRBV20-1 and TRBJ1-2; the match to TRBD1 covers 7 bases. Germline assignment: CDR1 DFQATT and CDR2 SNEGSKA (reference sequence). This CDR3 has 16 residues. V lost 0 bases, J lost 4 bases, and 11 bases stayed unmatched. The CDR3 loop is CSARDMGQGEVYGYTF. CDR3 nucleotides: TGCAGTGCTAGAGATATGGGCCAGGGGGAGGTCTATGGCTACACCTTC.

This clonotype counts as medium-sized. V is TRBV21-1 and J is TRBJ1-1; TRBD1, the D gene given by the table, was not confirmed from the DNA. TRBV21-1 corresponds to a pseudogene. The CDR3 covers 15 residues. The CDR3 sequence is CASRMKYLGGTEAFF. In DNA form, the CDR3 reads TGTGCCAGCAGGATGAAGTACCTGGGGGGCACTGAAGCTTTCTTT.